These 14 T cell receptor beta chains were all obtained from the same sample, sequenced in a study of shared clonotypes between healthy human individuals. Profiling relied on immunoSEQ multiplex PCR, and the TCRdb table lists in-frame clones only, not all of them. The data hold approximately 980,000 clones, with less than 85% observed a single time. The specimen sequenced was memory CD4+ T cells sorted from blood. Subset of the sample: CD45RA-negative fraction. Every receptor here comes from a man aged 18-30 years in good health.

The table lists this clone with a few counts. The chain combines TRBV20-1 with TRBJ1-1; D unresolved. The germline CDR1 and CDR2 sequences are DFQATT and SNEGSKA (reference sequence). This CDR3 spans 11 amino acids. V was trimmed by 0 bases and J by 3 bases, leaving 2 bases between them. The CDR3 region is CSARDHTEAFF. CDR3 sequence (DNA): TGCAGTGCTAGAGATCACACTGAAGCTTTCTTT.

V and J are TRBV6-1 and TRBJ2-1; 7 bases are a match to TRBD1. V lost 7 bases and J lost 2; bases outside the gene matches: 8. Germline assignment: CDR1 MNHNS and CDR2 SASEGT. There are 15 residues in the CDR3. This CDR3 is CASIFDRAAYNEQFF. CDR3 DNA sequence: TGTGCCAGCATATTCGACAGGGCTGCCTACAATGAGCAGTTCTTC.

The chain carries TRBV2 and TRBJ2-2, with a possible D match to TRBD2 (6 bases). Trimming removed 6 bases at V and 2 bases at J, with 10 bases between. Germline V gives CDR1 SNHLY, CDR2 FYNNEI. The CDR3 covers 14 residues. The CDR3 nucleotides are TGTGCCAGCAGACTAGCCCATAACACCGGGGAGCTGTTTTTT. Translation gives CASRLAHNTGELFF.

V and J are TRBV29-1 and TRBJ2-6; no firm D call. The CDR3 sequence is 13 residues long. CDR1 is SQVTM, CDR2 ANQGSEA, per germline. With 6 bases removed from V and 2 bases from J, the gap between germline ends came to 8 bases. The CDR3 DNA is TGCAGCGTGACGTTTGCTGGGGCCAACGTCCTGACTTTC. It encodes CSVTFAGANVLTF.

The chain is built from TRBV19 and TRBJ2-5; unclear D gene. The CDR3 runs to 14 residues. The V end lost 4 bases, the J end lost 5 bases, and 14 bases lay between the germline ends. Germline CDR1 and CDR2: LNHDA and SQIVND (reference sequence). Written as DNA, the CDR3 is TGTGCCAGTAGTAAAGGGATAGTAGGGGAGACCCAGTACTTC. Translating it yields CASSKGIVGETQYF.

As concerns this clone: This sample includes further DNA sequences coding for the same CDR3. The J gene is TRBJ2-7, the V gene TRBV11-2, with 13 nucleotides matching TRBD2. Germline V gene lookup returns CDR1 SGHAT and CDR2 FQNNGV. This CDR3 spans 15 amino acids. The V and J ends lost 3 bases and 2 bases, in that order; junction bases with no gene match: 1. The CDR3 here is CASSFTSGGAYEQYF. The CDR3 nucleotides are TGTGCCAGCAGCTTCACTAGCGGGGGGGCCTACGAGCAGTACTTC.

As to this clone: This specimen includes other DNA sequences encoding the same CDR3. This chain links TRBV19 with TRBJ1-3, with D perhaps TRBD1 (6 bases). V was clipped by 9 bases and J by 2 bases, with 11 bases between them. The CDR3 extends over 13 amino acids. The germline V gene has CDR1 LNHDA and CDR2 SQIVND (reference sequence). CDR3 coding DNA: TGTGCCAGCTCAGGGGAGGCTGGAAACACCATATATTTT. Its protein product is CASSGEAGNTIYF.

The rearrangement joins TRBV20-1 to TRBJ1-2; D remains ambiguous. Germline loops: CDR1 DFQATT, CDR2 SNEGSKA (reference sequence). The germline V and J ends were trimmed by 7 bases and 4 bases, with 7 bases remaining between them. CDR3 length: 10 residues. Here the CDR3 reads CSVAAYGYTF. The CDR3 DNA is TGCAGTGTGGCGGCCTATGGCTACACCTTC.

J is TRBJ1-1 and V is TRBV30, with D possibly TRBD1 on 5 matching bases. The CDR3 consists of 13 residues. V was cut by 3 bases and J by 4 bases, with 12 bases left in between. Germline loops: CDR1 GTSNPN, CDR2 SVGIG (reference sequence). This CDR3 is CAWRAGQGTEAFF. CDR3 bases: TGTGCCTGGAGGGCAGGGCAGGGCACTGAAGCTTTCTTT.

This chain links TRBV7-9 with TRBJ2-5; D possibly corresponds to TRBD2 (5 bases). Trimming took off 4 bases at V and 3 bases at J, with 12 bases between the two ends. The CDR3 has 14 amino acids. In germline, CDR1 is SEHNR, CDR2 FQNEAQ (reference sequence). CDR3 amino acids: CASSSSGKEETQYF. Written as DNA, the CDR3 is TGTGCCAGCAGCTCCTCCGGGAAAGAAGAGACCCAGTACTTC.

Turning to this clone: Within the sample, other DNA sequences also encode this same CDR3. The chain joins TRBV5-1 to TRBJ2-3; D gene ambiguous. Trimming pared 7 bases from V and 0 bases from J, leaving 12 bases between. The germline V gene has CDR1 SGHRS and CDR2 YFSETQ. The CDR3 totals 14 residues. CDR3 nucleotide sequence: TGCGCCAGCCGAGCCGTCACTAGCACAGATACGCAGTATTTT. It specifies CASRAVTSTDTQYF.

This clone occurred once. This chain joins TRBV19 and TRBJ1-1; TRBD1 matches 11 bases. The length of the CDR3 is 16 residues. Per the germline V gene, CDR1 is LNHDA and CDR2 is SQIVND (reference sequence). J gave up 4 bases and V 2 bases, and 6 bases lay outside the gene matches. CDR3 sequence (DNA): TGTGCCAGTAGTATACTGGACAGGGGGCGAAGCACTGAAGCTTTCTTT. It specifies CASSILDRGRSTEAFF.

This sequence joins TRBV6-1 and TRBJ1-5; D may be TRBD1 (5 bases). The CDR3 contains 15 residues. Per germline, CDR1 MNHNS and CDR2 SASEGT. The V gene lost 1 base and the J gene lost 6 bases, with 13 bases spanning the gap. The CDR3, as DNA: TGTGCCAGCAGTGAAGGACATGGGGCCGGTCAGCCCCAGCATTTT. Protein sequence: CASSEGHGAGQPQHF.

The chain uses TRBV27 and TRBJ2-1, with TRBD2 matching over 9 bases. Germline CDR1 reads MNHEY; CDR2 reads SMNVEV (reference sequence). This CDR3 is 15 amino acids long. The V and J ends lost 3 bases and 7 bases, in that order; junction bases with no gene match: 7. The CDR3 loop is CASSLAGGLMNEQFF. In DNA form, the CDR3 reads TGTGCCAGCAGTTTGGCGGGAGGGCTAATGAATGAGCAGTTCTTC.